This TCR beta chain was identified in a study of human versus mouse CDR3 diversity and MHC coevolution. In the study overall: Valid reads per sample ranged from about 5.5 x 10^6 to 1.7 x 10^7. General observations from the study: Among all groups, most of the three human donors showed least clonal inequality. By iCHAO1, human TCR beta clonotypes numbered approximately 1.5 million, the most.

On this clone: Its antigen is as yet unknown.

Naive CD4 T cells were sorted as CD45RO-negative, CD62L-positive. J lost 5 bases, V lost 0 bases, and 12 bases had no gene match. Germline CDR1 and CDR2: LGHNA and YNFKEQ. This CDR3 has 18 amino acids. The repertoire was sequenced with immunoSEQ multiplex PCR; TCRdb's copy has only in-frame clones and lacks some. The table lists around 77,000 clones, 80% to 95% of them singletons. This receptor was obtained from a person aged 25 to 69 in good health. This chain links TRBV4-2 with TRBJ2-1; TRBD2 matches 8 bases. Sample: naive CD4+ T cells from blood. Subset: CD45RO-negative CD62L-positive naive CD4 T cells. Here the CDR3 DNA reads TGTGCCAGCAGCCAAGAGGACCCTACTAGCGGAGCCCACAATGAGCAGTTCTTC. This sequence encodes CASSQEDPTSGAHNEQFF.